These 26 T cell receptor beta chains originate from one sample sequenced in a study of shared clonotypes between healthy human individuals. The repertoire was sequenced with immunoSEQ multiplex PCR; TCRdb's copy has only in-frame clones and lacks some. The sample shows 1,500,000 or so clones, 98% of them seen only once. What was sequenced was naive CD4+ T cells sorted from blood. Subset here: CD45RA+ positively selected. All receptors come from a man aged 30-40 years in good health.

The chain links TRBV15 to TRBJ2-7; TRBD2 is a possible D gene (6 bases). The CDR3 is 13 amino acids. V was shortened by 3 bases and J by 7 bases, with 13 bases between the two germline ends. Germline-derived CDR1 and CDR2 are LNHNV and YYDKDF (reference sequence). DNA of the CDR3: TGTGCCACCAGCAGGGGAACTAGCCGAGAGCAGTACTTC. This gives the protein CATSRGTSREQYF.

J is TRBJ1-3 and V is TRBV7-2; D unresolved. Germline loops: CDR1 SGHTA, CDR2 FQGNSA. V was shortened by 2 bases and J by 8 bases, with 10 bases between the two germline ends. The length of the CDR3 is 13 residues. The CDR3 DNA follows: TGTGCCAGCAGCTTAAACAGCGGAGACACCATATATTTT. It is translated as CASSLNSGDTIYF. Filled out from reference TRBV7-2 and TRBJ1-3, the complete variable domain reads GAGVSQSPSNKVTEKGKDVELRCDPISGHTALYWYRQSLGQGLEFLIYFQGNSAPDKSGLPSDRFSAERTGGSVSTLTIQRTQQEDSAVYLCASSLNSGDTIYFGEGSWLTVV.

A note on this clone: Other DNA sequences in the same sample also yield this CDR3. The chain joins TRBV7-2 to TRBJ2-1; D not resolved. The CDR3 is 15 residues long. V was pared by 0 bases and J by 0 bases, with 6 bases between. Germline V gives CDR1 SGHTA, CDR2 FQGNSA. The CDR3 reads CASSLAQSSYNEQFF. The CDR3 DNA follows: TGTGCCAGCAGCTTAGCACAGAGCTCCTACAATGAGCAGTTCTTC.

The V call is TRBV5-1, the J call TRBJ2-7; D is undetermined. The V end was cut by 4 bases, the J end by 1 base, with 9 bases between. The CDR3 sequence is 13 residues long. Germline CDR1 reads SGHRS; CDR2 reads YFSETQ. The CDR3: CASSMDGSYEQYF. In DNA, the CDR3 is TGCGCCAGCAGCATGGACGGATCCTACGAGCAGTACTTC.

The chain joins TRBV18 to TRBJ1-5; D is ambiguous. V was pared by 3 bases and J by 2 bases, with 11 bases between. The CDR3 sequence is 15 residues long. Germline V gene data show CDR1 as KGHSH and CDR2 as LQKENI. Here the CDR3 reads CASSPGRARNQPQHF. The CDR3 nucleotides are TGTGCCAGCTCACCCGGGCGGGCTCGCAATCAGCCCCAGCATTTT.

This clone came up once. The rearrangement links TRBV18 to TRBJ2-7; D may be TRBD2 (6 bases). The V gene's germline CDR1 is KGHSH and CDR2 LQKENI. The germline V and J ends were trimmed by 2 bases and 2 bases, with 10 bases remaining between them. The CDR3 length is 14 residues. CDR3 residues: CASSPSGSAYEQYF. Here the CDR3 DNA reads TGTGCCAGCTCACCATCCGGGAGTGCCTACGAGCAGTACTTC.

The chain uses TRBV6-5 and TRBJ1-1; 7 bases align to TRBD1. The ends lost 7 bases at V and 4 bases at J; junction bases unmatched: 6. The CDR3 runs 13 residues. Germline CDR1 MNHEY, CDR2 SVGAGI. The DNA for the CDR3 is TGTGCCAGCATACCCCCAGGGGGCACTGAAGCTTTCTTT. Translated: CASIPPGGTEAFF.

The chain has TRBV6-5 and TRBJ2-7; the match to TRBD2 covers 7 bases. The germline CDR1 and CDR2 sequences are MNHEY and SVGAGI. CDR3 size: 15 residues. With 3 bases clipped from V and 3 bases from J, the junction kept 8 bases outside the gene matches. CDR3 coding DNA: TGTGCCAGCAGTTATAGTCTTGGGACTAACTACGAGCAGTACTTC. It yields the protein CASSYSLGTNYEQYF.

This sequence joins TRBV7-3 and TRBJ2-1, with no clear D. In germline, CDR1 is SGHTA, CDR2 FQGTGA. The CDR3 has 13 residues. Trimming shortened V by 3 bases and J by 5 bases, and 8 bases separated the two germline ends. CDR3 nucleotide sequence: TGTGCCAGCAGCTTTGGAACCAACAATGAGCAGTTCTTC. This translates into CASSFGTNNEQFF.

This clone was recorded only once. The CDR3 DNA follows: TGTGCCAGCAGTTACTCCCACTTGGGGGGTCGCACTGAAGCTTTCTTT. It is translated as CASSYSHLGGRTEAFF. The chain carries TRBV6-5 and TRBJ1-1; TRBD1 might be the D (5 bases). Germline CDR1 is MNHEY and CDR2 is SVGAGI. The CDR3 has 16 residues. V gave up 0 bases and J gave up 4 bases, with 15 bases separating them.

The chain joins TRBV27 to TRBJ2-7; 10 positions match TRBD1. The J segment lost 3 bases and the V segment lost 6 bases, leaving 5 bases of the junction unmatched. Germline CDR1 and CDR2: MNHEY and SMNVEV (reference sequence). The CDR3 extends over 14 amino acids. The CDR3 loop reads CASRTTGGGYEQYF. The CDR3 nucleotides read TGTGCCAGCAGAACGACAGGGGGCGGCTACGAGCAGTACTTC.

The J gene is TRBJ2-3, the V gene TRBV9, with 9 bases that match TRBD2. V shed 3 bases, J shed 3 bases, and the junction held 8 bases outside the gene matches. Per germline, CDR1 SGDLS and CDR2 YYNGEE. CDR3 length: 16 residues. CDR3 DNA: TGTGCCAGCAGCGCCAATAGCGGGAGAGGAACAGATACGCAGTATTTT. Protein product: CASSANSGRGTDTQYF. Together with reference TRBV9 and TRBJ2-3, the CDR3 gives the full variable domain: DSGVTQTPKHLITATGQRVTLRCSPRSGDLSVYWYQQSLDQGLQFLIQYYNGEERAKGNILERFSAQQFPDLHSELNLSSLELGDSALYFCASSANSGRGTDTQYFGPGTRLTVL.

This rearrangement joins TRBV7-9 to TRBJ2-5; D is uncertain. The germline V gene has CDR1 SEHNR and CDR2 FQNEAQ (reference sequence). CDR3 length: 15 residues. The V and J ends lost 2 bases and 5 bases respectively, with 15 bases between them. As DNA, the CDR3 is TGTGCCAGCAGCTTAAGGCCCAAGGTTGGCGAGACCCAGTACTTC. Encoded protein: CASSLRPKVGETQYF. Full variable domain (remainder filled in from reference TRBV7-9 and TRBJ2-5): DTGVSQNPRHKITKRGQNVTFRCDPISEHNRLYWYRQTLGQGPEFLTYFQNEAQLEKSRLLSDRFSAERPKGSFSTLEIQRTEQGDSAMYLCASSLRPKVGETQYFGPGTRLLVL.

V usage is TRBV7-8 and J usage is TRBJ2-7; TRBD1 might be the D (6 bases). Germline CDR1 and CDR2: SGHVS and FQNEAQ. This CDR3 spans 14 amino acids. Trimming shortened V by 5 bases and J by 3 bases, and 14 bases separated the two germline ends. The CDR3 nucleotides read TGTGCCAGCAGCCCAACAGGGAGAAACTACGAGCAGTACTTC. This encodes CASSPTGRNYEQYF.

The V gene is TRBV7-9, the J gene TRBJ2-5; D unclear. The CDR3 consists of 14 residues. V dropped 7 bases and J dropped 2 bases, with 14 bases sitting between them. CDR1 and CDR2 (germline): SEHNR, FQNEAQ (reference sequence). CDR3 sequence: CASTPQQYQETQYF. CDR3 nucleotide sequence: TGTGCCAGCACCCCCCAGCAGTATCAAGAGACCCAGTACTTC.

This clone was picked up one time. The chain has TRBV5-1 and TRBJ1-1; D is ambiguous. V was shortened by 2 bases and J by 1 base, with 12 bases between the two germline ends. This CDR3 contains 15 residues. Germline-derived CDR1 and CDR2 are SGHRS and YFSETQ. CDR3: CASSLVDFENTEAFF. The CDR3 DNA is TGCGCCAGCAGCTTAGTAGACTTCGAGAACACTGAAGCTTTCTTT.

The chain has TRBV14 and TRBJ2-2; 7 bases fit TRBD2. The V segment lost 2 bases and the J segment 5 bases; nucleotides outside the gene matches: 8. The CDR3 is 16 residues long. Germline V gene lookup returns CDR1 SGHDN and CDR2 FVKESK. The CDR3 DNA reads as TGTGCCAGCAGCCAATACGGCGGGAGAGGGACCGGGGAGCTGTTTTTT. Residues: CASSQYGGRGTGELFF.

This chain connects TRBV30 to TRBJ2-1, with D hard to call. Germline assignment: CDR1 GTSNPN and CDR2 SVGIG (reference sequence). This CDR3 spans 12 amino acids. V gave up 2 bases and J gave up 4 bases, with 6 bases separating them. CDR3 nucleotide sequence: TGTGCCTGGAGTTTCATGTACAATGAGCAGTTCTTC. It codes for CAWSFMYNEQFF.

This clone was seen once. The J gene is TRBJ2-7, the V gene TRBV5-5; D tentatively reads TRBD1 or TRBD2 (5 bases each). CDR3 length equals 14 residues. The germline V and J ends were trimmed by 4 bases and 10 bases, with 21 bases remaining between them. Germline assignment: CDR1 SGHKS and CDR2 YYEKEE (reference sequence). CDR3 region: CASSPTGPDTSQYF. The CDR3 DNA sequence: TGTGCCAGCAGCCCGACGGGACCAGATACGAGCCAGTACTTC. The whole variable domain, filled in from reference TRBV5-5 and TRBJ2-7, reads DAGVTQSPTHLIKTRGQQVTLRCSPISGHKSVSWYQQVLGQGPQFIFQYYEKEERGRGNFPDRFSARQFPNYSSELNVNALLLGDSALYLCASSPTGPDTSQYFGPGTRLTVT.

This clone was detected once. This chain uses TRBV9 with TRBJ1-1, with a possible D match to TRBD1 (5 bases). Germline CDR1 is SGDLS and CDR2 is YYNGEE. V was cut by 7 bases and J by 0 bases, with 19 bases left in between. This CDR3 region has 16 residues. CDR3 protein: CASAIGATLMNTEAFF. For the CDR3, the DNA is TGTGCCAGCGCTATAGGGGCAACCCTAATGAACACTGAAGCTTTCTTT.

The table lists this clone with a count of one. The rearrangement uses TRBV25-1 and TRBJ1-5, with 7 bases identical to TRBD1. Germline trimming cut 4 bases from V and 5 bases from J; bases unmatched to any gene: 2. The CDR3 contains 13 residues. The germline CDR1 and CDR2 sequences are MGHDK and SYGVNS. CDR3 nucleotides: TGTGCCAGCAGTGGACAGGGCTATCAGCCCCAGCATTTT. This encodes CASSGQGYQPQHF.

The CDR3 DNA reads TGCGCCAGCAGCCACGACATAGGACAGAACTATGGCTACACCTTC. Protein: CASSHDIGQNYGYTF. The chain joins TRBV4-1 to TRBJ1-2; D perhaps matches TRBD1 (6 bases). The CDR3 has 15 residues. The germline gives CDR1 MGHRA, CDR2 YSYEKL. V was clipped by 3 bases and J by 2 bases, with 13 bases between them.

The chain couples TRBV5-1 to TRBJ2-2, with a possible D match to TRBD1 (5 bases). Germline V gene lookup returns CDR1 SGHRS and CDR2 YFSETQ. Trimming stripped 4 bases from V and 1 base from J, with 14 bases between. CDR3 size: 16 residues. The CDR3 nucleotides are TGCGCCAGCAGCACGGACCAGGGTCTGAACACCGGGGAGCTGTTTTTT. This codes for CASSTDQGLNTGELFF.

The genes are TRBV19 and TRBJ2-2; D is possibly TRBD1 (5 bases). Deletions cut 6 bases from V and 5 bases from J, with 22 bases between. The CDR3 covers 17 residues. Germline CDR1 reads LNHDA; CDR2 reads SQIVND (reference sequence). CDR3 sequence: CASRPRPRTYSTGELFF. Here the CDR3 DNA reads TGTGCCAGTAGACCAAGACCGCGGACATATTCAACCGGGGAGCTGTTTTTT.

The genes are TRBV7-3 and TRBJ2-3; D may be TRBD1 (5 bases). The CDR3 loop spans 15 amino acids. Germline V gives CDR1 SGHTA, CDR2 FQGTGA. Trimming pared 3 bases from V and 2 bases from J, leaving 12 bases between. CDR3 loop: CASSLGRRHTDTQYF. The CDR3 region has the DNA TGTGCCAGCAGCTTGGGGCGGAGACACACAGATACGCAGTATTTT.

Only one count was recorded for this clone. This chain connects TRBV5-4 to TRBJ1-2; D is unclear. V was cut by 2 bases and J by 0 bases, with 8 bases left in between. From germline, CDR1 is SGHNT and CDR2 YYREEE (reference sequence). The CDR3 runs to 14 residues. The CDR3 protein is CASSFGTANYGYTF. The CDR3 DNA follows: TGTGCCAGCAGCTTTGGTACAGCTAACTATGGCTACACCTTC.